This T cell receptor (beta chain) emerged from a study of response to subunit inactivated influenza vaccine. CDR1 and CDR2 from the germline V gene are KGHSH and LQKENI. V dropped 2 bases and J dropped 4 bases, with 14 bases sitting between them. This CDR3 contains 15 residues. In TCRdb, the RT-PCR reads were re-called with MiXCR into one record per CDR3 protein. This table holds about 620,000 distinct CDR3 sequences, about 11% found once. The sample was also reused in another study, on T cells expressing NK-cell markers. That work adds: UMI-tagged 5'RACE template switching yielded the TCR beta cDNA. Among eight sequenced donors, seven carried HCMV seropositivity while one was seronegative. There remained a lack of clarity about HCMV specificity of expanded NKG2C+ T cell clones.

The chain has TRBV18 and TRBJ1-2; D is undetermined. This sample comprised PBMCs from blood, obtained on the day of vaccination. The source is a middle-aged man who received an inactivated influenza vaccine. The CDR3 reads CASSPITAEPYGYTF. CDR3 nucleotides: TGTGCCAGCTCACCAATCACGGCGGAACCCTATGGCTACACCTTC.